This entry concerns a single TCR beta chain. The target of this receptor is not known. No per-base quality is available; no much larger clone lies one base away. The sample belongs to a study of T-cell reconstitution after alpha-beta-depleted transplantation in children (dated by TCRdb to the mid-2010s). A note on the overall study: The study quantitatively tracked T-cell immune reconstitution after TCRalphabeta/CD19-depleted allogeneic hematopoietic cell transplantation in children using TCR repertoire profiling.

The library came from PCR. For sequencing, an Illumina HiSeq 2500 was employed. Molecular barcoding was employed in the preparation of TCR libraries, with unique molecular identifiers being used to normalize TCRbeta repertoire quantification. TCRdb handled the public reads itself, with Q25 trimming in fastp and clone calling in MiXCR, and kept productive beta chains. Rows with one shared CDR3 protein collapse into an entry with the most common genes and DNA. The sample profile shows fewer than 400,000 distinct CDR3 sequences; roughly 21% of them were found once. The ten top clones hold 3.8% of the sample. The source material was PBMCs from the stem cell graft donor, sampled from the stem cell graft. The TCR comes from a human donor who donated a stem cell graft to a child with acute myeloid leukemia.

The CDR3 protein sequence reads: CSAPGNSARGRQPQHF. In nucleotide form, the sequence is TGCAGTGCTCCGGGAAACTCGGCCAGGGGACGGCAGCCCCAGCATTTT. The chain couples TRBV20-1 to TRBJ1-5; 6 matching bases give a weak D call of TRBD1. V drops 5 bases and J drops 7 bases, leaving 24 bases in between. Per the germline V gene (reference sequence), DFQATT is the CDR1 and SNEGSKA is the CDR2. Taken from cysteine to phenylalanine, the CDR3 has 16 residues. Of the read, only the CDR3 DNA is kept; its 48 bases are in frame from base 1.